This T cell receptor (beta chain) was recorded in a study of metastatic and nonmetastatic thyroid tumors. Turning to the study itself: Blood and tumor or nodule tissue repertoires from malignant and benign thyroid patients were compared. Study outcomes and limitations: Across blood and tumor, TCR beta diversity in malignant thyroid tumors was reportedly significantly higher than in benign nodules.

Original analysis: The authors used CDR3 differences across clinicopathological groups to build a distant-metastasis classifier for papillary thyroid cancer. TCRdb re-clonotyped the PCR reads via MiXCR. The V and J calls, along with clone size, are taken from TCRdb and not from the paper's own processing. The sample consists of about 15,000 clones, about 31% of them appearing once. Patients underwent thyroid surgery, and none had received any treatment before it. The germline gives CDR1 GTSNPN, CDR2 SVGIG (reference sequence). Deletions cut 4 bases from V and 4 bases from J, with 8 bases between. CDR3 length: 12 residues. This clone has a single count. No antigen is known for it.

The specimen was tumor tissue. This chain links TRBV30 with TRBJ1-3; unclear D gene. This receptor was obtained from a female donor with papillary thyroid cancer or a benign thyroid nodule (not recorded which). Some clones in this sample may be carry-over from other donors' samples. This chain's CDR3 is CAWKSSGNTIYF. Written as DNA, the CDR3 is TGTGCCTGGAAGTCTTCAGGAAACACCATATATTTT.